Sequencing of this TCR beta chain was carried out in a study of blood T cell repertoires in COVID-19. Background on the study: Samples of COVID-19 (acute and convalescent) were obtained from the United States, Italy and Spain.

Only in-frame clones appear in the TCRdb table, and some are missing; sequencing was by immunoSEQ multiplex PCR. Of hundreds of thousands of clones listed, roughly nine tenths are singletons. What was sequenced was peripheral blood. The TCR originated in a woman younger than 30 who had recovered from COVID-19.

CDR3 coding DNA: TGCAGTGCTAGTGTCCAGTCTGGGGCCAACGTCCTGACTTTC. Its translation is CSASVQSGANVLTF. The chain recombines TRBV20-1 with TRBJ2-6; no firm D call. The CDR3 extends over 14 amino acids. In germline, CDR1 is DFQATT, CDR2 SNEGSKA (reference sequence). Trimming took off 3 bases at V and 1 base at J, with 7 bases between the two ends.